This T cell receptor (beta chain) appears in the sequencing data of a study of radiotherapy plus CTLA-4 blockade in lung cancer. Study-level results: Interferon-beta and early blood T cell clone dynamics reportedly predicted response best.

A word on this clone: Its specificity is not known.

Profiled with immunoSEQ multiplex PCR; TCRdb holds only in-frame clones, not every one. The sample yields around 80,000 clones, around 79% seen once. The CDR3 loop spans 14 amino acids. Germline CDR1 and CDR2: SGHNT and YYREEE (reference sequence). V gave up 0 bases and J gave up 8 bases; unmatched junction bases: 3. This receptor was identified in a human donor with non-small cell lung cancer whose response to radiotherapy plus ipilimumab could not be evaluated. Some clones in this sample may be carry-over from other donors' samples. The V call is TRBV5-4, the J call TRBJ2-1; 9 bases are a match to TRBD1. The material sequenced was peripheral blood, taken from a patient treated with radiotherapy plus ipilimumab. In DNA form, the CDR3 reads TGTGCCAGCAGCTTGGTACAGGGGGCGCATGAGCAGTTCTTC. Its translation is CASSLVQGAHEQFF.